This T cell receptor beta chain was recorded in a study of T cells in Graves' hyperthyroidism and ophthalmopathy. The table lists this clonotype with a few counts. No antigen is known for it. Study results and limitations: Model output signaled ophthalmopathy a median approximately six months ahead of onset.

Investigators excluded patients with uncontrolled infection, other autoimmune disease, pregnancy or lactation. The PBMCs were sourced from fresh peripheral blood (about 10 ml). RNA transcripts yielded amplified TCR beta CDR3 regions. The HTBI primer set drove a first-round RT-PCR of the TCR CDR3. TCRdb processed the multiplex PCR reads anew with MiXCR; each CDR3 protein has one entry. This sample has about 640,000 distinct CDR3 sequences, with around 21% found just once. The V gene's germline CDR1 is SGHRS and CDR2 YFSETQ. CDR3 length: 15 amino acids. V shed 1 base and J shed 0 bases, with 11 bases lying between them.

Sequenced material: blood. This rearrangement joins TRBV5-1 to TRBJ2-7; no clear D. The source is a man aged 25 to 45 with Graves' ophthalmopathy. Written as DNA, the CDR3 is TGCGCCAGCAGCTTGAGTTTCGACCGCTCCTACGAGCAGTACTTC. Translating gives CASSLSFDRSYEQYF.